This is a list of T cell receptor beta chains from one sample in a study of shared clonotypes between healthy human individuals. Assay: immunoSEQ multiplex PCR; the TCRdb copy retains only in-frame clones and omits some. Of roughly 450,000 clones detected, 79% appear once; the ten largest clones hold approximately 13%. Sequencing was done on a sample of PBMCs. The receptors originated from a woman in her forties in good health. Some clones in this sample may be carry-over from other donors' samples. Both conserved end residues are part of each CDR3. D genes are given only for firm matches. Where a row states a size, it is once, few, many or the class of an expanded clone; other rows omit it.

- TRBJ2-5 15 TRBV2 TRBD2 CASSRTSGREETQYF TGTGCCAGCAGTAGGACTAGCGGGAGGGAAGAGACCCAGTACTTC
- TRBJ2-1 17 TRBV11-2 TRBD2 CASSPQQGRGGHNEQFF TGTGCCAGCAGCCCTCAGCAGGGGCGGGGGGGACACAATGAGCAGTTCTTC
few TRBJ2-7 15 TRBV28 TRBD1 CASSLVDRDSYEQYF TGTGCCAGCAGTTTAGTCGACAGGGACTCCTACGAGCAGTACTTC
once TRBJ1-5 15 TRBV18 TRBD1 CASSPGTVANQPQHF TGTGCCAGCTCACCAGGGACAGTAGCAAATCAGCCCCAGCATTTT
- TRBJ1-5 12 TRBV10-3 - CAISGYNQPQHF TGTGCCATCAGTGGGTACAATCAGCCCCAGCATTTT
- TRBJ2-2 17 TRBV28 - CASSLGTGRAGTGELFF TGTGCCAGCAGTTTAGGGACCGGCAGGGCAGGCACCGGGGAGCTGTTTTTT
- TRBJ2-1 15 TRBV6-4 - CASSLHGDSYNEQFF TGTGCCAGCAGCCTACATGGGGATTCCTACAATGAGCAGTTCTTC
- TRBJ2-7 13 TRBV7-7 TRBD2 CASSPSGPYEQYF TGTGCCAGCAGCCCTAGCGGACCCTACGAGCAGTACTTC
few TRBJ1-3 15 TRBV7-8 - CASRGRGDSGNTIYF TGTGCCAGCAGGGGGAGGGGGGACTCTGGAAACACCATATATTTT
- TRBJ2-7 13 TRBV27 TRBD1 CASSPRGRGEQYF TGTGCCAGCAGTCCCAGGGGGCGCGGCGAGCAGTACTTC